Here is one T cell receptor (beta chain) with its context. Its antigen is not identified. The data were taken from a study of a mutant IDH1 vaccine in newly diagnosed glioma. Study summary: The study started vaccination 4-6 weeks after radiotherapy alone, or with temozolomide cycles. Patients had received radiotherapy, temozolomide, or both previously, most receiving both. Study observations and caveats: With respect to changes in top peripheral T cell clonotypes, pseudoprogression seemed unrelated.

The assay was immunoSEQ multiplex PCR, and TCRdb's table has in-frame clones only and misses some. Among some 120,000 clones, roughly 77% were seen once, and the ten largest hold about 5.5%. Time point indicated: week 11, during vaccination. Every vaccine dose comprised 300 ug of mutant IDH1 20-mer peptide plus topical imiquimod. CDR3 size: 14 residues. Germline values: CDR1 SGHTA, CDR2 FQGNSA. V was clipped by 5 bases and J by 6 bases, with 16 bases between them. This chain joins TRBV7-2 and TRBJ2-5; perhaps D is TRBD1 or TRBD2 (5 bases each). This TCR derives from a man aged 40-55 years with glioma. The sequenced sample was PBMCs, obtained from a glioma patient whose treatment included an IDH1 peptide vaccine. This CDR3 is CASSPTGTSKTQYF. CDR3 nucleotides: TGTGCCAGCAGCCCAACGGGGACCAGCAAGACCCAGTACTTC.